These T cell receptor beta chains were read from a single sample in a study of cytomegalovirus exposure and HLA in healthy donors. Sequencing used immunoSEQ multiplex PCR; TCRdb keeps in-frame clones, though not all of them. The sample yields 150,000 to 200,000 clones, 77% seen once. The sequencing input was PBMCs. All receptors come from a woman aged 25 to 39 in good health and CMV-seropositive. CDR3s include the opening cysteine and the closing phenylalanine or tryptophan. D genes are given only for firm matches. A row's size may be missing; if present it is once, few, many or a size class.

>.|.|TRBJ2-7|TRBV6-5
TGTGCCAGCAGTCAAAGGGACATCTCCTACGAGCAGTACTTC
CASSQRDISYEQYF
>.|TRBD2|TRBJ2-7|TRBV30
TGTGCCTGGAGTCCCCCTATGCCTACTAGCGGGAGCCACCACGAGCAGTACTTC
CAWSPPMPTSGSHHEQYF
>.|.|TRBJ2-7|TRBV30
TGTGCCTGGAGGGGACTGGGTCGCGAGCAGTACTTC
CAWRGLGREQYF
>.|TRBD2|TRBJ2-1|TRBV5-4
TGTGCCAGCAGCCAGGGACTAGCGGACTACAATGAGCAGTTCTTC
CASSQGLADYNEQFF
>.|TRBD1|TRBJ1-2|TRBV11-3
TGTGCCAGCAGCTCGGACAGGGGAACCTATGGCTACACCTTC
CASSSDRGTYGYTF
>.|.|TRBJ1-6|TRBV9
TGTGCCAGCAGCGCCGAACAGGGCTTGGGTTCACCCCTCCACTTT
CASSAEQGLGSPLHF
>.|.|TRBJ1-5|TRBV28
TGTGCCAGCAGTTTCAGTGTCACTCAGCCCCAGCATTTT
CASSFSVTQPQHF
>.|.|TRBJ1-2|TRBV7-2
TGTGCCAGCAGCGTAATCCCGGGAAGACCAAGTGACTATGGCTACACCTTC
CASSVIPGRPSDYGYTF
>.|.|TRBJ1-3|TRBV27
TGTGCCAGCAGTACAACAGGGTACGGAAACACCATATATTTT
CASSTTGYGNTIYF
>.|.|TRBJ1-5|TRBV5-1
TGCGCCAGCAGCCTGGGAGGGATGAGCAATCAGCCCCAGCATTTT
CASSLGGMSNQPQHF
>.|.|TRBJ2-5|TRBV6-5
TGTGCAGCACGGGACTCCCAAGAGACCCAGTACTTC
CAARDSQETQYF
>once|TRBD1|TRBJ2-7|TRBV13
TGTGCCAGCAGCTTGGGACAGGGGATTAGGACCTACGAGCAGTACTTC
CASSLGQGIRTYEQYF
>.|.|TRBJ2-1|TRBV2
TGTGCCAGCACCCTGGAGCCCAGCTCCTACAATGAGCAGTTCTTC
CASTLEPSSYNEQFF
>.|.|TRBJ2-5|TRBV5-6
TGTGCCAGCAGCCCCACAGGGAAAGAGACCCAGTACTTC
CASSPTGKETQYF
>.|.|TRBJ1-2|TRBV6-1
TGTGCCAGCAGCGGGGGGGCTAACTATGGCTACACCTTC
CASSGGANYGYTF
>.|.|TRBJ1-1|TRBV5-1
TGCGCCAGCAGCCGGACAGCTGAGAACACTGAAGCTTTCTTT
CASSRTAENTEAFF
>.|TRBD1|TRBJ1-2|TRBV15
TGTGCCACCAGCAGAGATCGGGGACAGGGATATGGCTACACCTTC
CATSRDRGQGYGYTF
>.|.|TRBJ2-3|TRBV28
TGTGCCAGCAGTTCCTACAGCACAGATACGCAGTATTTT
CASSSYSTDTQYF
>.|.|TRBJ2-5|TRBV2
TGTGCCAGCAGTGAGCTACAGGGCCAAGAGACCCAGTACTTC
CASSELQGQETQYF
>.|TRBD2|TRBJ2-2|TRBV10-2
TGCGCCAGCAGTCGACTAGCGGGAGACACCGGGGAGCTGTTTTTT
CASSRLAGDTGELFF
>.|.|TRBJ2-7|TRBV7-9
TGTGCCAGCAGCTTACCCTGGGCAGGGCCCACCATGGACGAGCAGTACTTC
CASSLPWAGPTMDEQYF
>few|.|TRBJ1-2|TRBV7-2
TGTGCCAGCAGCTTAGCTCCGGACTATGGCTACACCTTC
CASSLAPDYGYTF
>.|TRBD1|TRBJ1-5|TRBV6-1
TGTGCCAGCAGTGACAGGACAGGGGTCGGAGGGGGTGCCAATCAGCCCCAGCATTTT
CASSDRTGVGGGANQPQHF
>.|TRBD1|TRBJ1-4|TRBV28
TGTGCCAGCAGGGAGGGCACAGGGGGAAAACTGTTTTTT
CASREGTGGKLFF
>once|.|TRBJ2-4|TRBV4-3
TGCGCCAGCAGCTTAGGAGCCGGGGCCAAAAACATTCAGTACTTC
CASSLGAGAKNIQYF
>.|TRBD2|TRBJ2-5|TRBV19
TGTGCCAGCAGACTAGCGGGAGGAGAGACCCAGTACTTC
CASRLAGGETQYF
>once|.|TRBJ2-2|TRBV5-1
TGCGCCAGCAGCCTGACCCAGGGCGTCACCGGGGAGCTGTTTTTT
CASSLTQGVTGELFF
>.|.|TRBJ2-2|TRBV6-5
TGTGCCAGCAGTTACTCGGAGGCAGCGAACACCGGGGAGCTGTTTTTT
CASSYSEAANTGELFF
>few|TRBD1|TRBJ1-4|TRBV2
TGTGCCACTCTAAACCGGGACAGGGGGGCGGGTAAAGAAAAACTGTTTTTT
CATLNRDRGAGKEKLFF
>few|.|TRBJ1-2|TRBV5-6
TGTGCCAGCAGCCTCGCGGGGGGCTATGGCTACACCTTC
CASSLAGGYGYTF
>.|TRBD1|TRBJ1-5|TRBV18
TGTGCCAGCTCACCACAGGGGGCGTCCGGTCAGCCCCAGCATTTT
CASSPQGASGQPQHF
>.|TRBD2|TRBJ2-1|TRBV27
TGTGCCAGCAGGGAAGCGGGAGGGTACTCCTACAATGAGCAGTTCTTC
CASREAGGYSYNEQFF
>few|TRBD2|TRBJ2-7|TRBV30
TGTGCCTGGAGCCTCCTAGCGGACGAGCAGTACTTC
CAWSLLADEQYF
>few|TRBD2|TRBJ2-2|TRBV15
TGTGCCACCAGCAGAGAAAGCCCGGGACTAGGGGGTCCCGGGGAGCTGTTTTTT
CATSRESPGLGGPGELFF
>.|.|TRBJ1-4|TRBV27
TGTGCCAGCAGCTTGACTGCAACTAATGAAAAACTGTTTTTT
CASSLTATNEKLFF
>.|.|TRBJ2-7|TRBV28
TGTGCCAGCACCATTATCCAGGGGCGCAATGACGAGCAGTACTTC
CASTIIQGRNDEQYF